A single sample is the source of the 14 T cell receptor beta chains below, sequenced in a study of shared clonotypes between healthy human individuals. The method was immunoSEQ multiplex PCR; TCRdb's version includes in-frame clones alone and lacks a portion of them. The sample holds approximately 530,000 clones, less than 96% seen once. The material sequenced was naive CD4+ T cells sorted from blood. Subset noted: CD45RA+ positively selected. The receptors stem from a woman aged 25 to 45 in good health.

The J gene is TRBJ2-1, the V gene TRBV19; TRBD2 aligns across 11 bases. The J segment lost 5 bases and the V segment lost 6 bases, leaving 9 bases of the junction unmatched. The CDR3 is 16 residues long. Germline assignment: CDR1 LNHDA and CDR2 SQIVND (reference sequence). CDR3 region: CASSYRGTSGNNEQFF. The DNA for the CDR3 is TGTGCCAGTAGCTACCGGGGGACTAGCGGAAACAATGAGCAGTTCTTC. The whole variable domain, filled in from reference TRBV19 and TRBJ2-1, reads DGGITQSPKYLFRKEGQNVTLSCEQNLNHDAMYWYRQDPGQGLRLIYYSQIVNDFQKGDIAEGYSVSREKKESFPLTVTSAQKNPTAFYLCASSYRGTSGNNEQFFGPGTRLTVL.

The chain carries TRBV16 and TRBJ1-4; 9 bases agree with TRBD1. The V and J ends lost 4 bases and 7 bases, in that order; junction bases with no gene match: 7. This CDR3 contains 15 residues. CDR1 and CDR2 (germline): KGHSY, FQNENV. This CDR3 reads CASSPQTGGGEKLFF. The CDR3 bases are TGTGCCAGCAGCCCTCAGACAGGGGGGGGTGAAAAACTGTTTTTT. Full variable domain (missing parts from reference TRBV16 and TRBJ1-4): GEEVAQTPKHLVRGEGQKAKLYCAPIKGHSYVFWYQQVLKNEFKFLISFQNENVFDETGMPKERFSAKCLPNSPCSLEIQATKLEDSAVYFCASSPQTGGGEKLFFGSGTQLSVL.

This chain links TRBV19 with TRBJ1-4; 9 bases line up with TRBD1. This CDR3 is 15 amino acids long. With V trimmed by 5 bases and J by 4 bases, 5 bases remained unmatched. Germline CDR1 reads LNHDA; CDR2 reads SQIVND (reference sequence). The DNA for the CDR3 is TGTGCCAGTAGTCGATCGACAGGGGGTAATGAAAAACTGTTTTTT. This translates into CASSRSTGGNEKLFF.

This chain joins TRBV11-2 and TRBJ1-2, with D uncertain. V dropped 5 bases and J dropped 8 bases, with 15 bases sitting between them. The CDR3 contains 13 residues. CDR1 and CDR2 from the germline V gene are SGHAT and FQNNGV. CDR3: CASSAHWAGGYTF. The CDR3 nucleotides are TGTGCCAGCAGCGCACACTGGGCGGGAGGCTACACCTTC.

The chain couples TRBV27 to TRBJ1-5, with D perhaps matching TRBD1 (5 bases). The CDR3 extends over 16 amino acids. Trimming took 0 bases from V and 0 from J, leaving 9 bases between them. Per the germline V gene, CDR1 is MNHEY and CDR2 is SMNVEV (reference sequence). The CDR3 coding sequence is TGTGCCAGCAGTTTATCGGGGACGACTAGCAATCAGCCCCAGCATTTT. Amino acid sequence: CASSLSGTTSNQPQHF.

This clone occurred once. The CDR3 protein is CASRLGARTEAFF. The CDR3 DNA follows: TGTGCCAGCAGACTCGGCGCGCGCACTGAAGCTTTCTTT. The V call is TRBV28, the J call TRBJ1-1; unclear D gene. The CDR3 has 13 amino acids. Germline V gene data show CDR1 as MDHEN and CDR2 as SYDVKM. Trimming took 6 bases from V and 4 from J, leaving 12 bases between them.

CDR3 in DNA: TGTGCCAGCAGTCCCCAGGTTGGTCCGGCTGAACGCGAGCAGTACTTC. This sequence encodes CASSPQVGPAEREQYF. The rearrangement links TRBV6-6 to TRBJ2-7; D gene ambiguous. Germline values: CDR1 MNHNY, CDR2 SVGAGI (reference sequence). V dropped 5 bases and J dropped 6 bases, with 23 bases sitting between them. The CDR3 sequence is 16 residues long.

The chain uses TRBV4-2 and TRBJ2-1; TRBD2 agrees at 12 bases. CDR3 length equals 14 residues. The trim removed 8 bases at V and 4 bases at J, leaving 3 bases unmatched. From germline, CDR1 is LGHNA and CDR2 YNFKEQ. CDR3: CASSGTSGYNEQFF. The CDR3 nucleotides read TGTGCCAGCTCAGGGACTAGCGGGTACAATGAGCAGTTCTTC.

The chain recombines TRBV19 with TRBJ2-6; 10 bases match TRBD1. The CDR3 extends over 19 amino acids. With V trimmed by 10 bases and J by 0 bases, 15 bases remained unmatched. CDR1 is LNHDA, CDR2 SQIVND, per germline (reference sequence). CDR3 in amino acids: CATLQPGTGDGSGANVLTF. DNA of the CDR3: TGTGCCACTCTTCAACCCGGGACAGGGGATGGCTCTGGGGCCAACGTCCTGACTTTC.

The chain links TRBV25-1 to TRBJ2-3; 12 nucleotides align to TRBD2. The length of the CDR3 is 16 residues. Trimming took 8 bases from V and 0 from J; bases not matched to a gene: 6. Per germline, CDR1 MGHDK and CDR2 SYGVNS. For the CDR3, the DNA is TGTGCCAGCGGGCCTGGACTAGCGGGAAGCACAGATACGCAGTATTTT. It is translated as CASGPGLAGSTDTQYF.

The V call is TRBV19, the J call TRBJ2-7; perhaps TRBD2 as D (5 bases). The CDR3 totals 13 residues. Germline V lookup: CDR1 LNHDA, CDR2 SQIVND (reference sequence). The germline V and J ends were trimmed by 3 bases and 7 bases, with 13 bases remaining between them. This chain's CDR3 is CASSIVREGEQYF. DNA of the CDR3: TGTGCCAGTAGTATCGTGAGGGAAGGAGAGCAGTACTTC.

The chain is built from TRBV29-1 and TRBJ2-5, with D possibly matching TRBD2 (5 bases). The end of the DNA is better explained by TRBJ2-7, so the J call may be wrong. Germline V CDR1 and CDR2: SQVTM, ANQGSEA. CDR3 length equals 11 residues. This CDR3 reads CSVGEDYEQYF. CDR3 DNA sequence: TGCAGCGTGGGAGAGGACTACGAGCAGTACTTC.

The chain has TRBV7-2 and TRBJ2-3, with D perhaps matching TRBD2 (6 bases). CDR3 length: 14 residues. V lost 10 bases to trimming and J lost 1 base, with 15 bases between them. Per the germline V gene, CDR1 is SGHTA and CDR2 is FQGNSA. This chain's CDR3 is CAILGSGGTDTQYF. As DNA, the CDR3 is TGTGCCATCCTTGGATCGGGAGGCACAGATACGCAGTATTTT.

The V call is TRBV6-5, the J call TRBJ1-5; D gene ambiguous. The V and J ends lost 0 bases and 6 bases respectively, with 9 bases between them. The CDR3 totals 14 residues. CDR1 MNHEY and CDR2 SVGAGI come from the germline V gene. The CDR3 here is CASSYSDSSQPQHF. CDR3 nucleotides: TGTGCCAGCAGTTACTCGGACTCGTCTCAGCCCCAGCATTTT.